This T cell receptor (beta chain) derives from a study of blood T cell repertoires in COVID-19. Sequencing used immunoSEQ multiplex PCR; TCRdb keeps in-frame clones, though not all of them. The sample lists over 90,000 clones, more than 70% seen once, with over 10% in the top ten. CDR3 size: 13 residues. Germline CDR1 is SGDLS and CDR2 is YYNGEE. Trimming removed 3 bases from V and 8 bases from J; junction bases left unmatched: 2. The source of this sequence is a woman aged 55-70 years in a cohort sampled during active or convalescent COVID-19. The sequencing sample was made of peripheral blood. V gene TRBV9 combines with J gene TRBJ1-6; 7 nucleotides agree with TRBD1. The CDR3, as DNA: TGTGCCAGCAGCGGGGACAGCGATTCACCCCTCCACTTT. This sequence encodes CASSGDSDSPLHF.